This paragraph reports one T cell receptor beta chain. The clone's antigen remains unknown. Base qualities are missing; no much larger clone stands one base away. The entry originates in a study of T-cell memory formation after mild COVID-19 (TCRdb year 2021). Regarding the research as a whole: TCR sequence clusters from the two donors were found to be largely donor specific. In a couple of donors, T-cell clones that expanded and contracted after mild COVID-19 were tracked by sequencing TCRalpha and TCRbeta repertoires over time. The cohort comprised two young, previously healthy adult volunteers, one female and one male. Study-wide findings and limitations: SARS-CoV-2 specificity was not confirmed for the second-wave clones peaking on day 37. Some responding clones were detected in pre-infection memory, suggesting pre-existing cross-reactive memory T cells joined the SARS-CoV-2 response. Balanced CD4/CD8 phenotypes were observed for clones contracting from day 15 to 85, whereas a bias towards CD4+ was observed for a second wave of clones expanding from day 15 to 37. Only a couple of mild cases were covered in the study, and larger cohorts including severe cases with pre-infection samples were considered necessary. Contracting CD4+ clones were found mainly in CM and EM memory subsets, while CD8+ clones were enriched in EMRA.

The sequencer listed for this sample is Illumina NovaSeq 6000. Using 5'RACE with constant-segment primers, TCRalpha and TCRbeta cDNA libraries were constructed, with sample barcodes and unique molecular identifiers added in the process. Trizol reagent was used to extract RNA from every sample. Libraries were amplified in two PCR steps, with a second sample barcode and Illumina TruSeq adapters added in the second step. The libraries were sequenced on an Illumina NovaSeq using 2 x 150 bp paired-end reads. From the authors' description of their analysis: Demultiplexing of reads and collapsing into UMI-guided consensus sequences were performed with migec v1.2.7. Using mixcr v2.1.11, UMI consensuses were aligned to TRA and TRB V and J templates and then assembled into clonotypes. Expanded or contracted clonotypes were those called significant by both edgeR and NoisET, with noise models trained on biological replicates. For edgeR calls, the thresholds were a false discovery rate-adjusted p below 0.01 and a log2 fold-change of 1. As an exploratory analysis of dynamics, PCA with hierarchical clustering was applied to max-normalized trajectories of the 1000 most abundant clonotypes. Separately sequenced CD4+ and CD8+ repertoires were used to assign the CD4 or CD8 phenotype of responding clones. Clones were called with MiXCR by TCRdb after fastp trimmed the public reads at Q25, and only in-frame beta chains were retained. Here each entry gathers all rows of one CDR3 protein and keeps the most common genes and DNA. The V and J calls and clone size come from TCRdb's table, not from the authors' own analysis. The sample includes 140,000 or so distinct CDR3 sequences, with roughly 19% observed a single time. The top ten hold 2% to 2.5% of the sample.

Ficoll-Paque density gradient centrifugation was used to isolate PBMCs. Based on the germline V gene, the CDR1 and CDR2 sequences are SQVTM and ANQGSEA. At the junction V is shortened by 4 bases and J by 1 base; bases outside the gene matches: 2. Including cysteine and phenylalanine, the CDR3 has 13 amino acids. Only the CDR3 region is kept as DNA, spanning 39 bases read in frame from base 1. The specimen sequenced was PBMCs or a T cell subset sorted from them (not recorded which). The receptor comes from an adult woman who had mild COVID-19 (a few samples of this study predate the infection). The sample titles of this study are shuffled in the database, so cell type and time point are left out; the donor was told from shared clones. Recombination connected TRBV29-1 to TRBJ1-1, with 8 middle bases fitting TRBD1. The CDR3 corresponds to CSVGTGQNTEAFF. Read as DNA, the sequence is TGCAGCGTTGGGACAGGGCAGAACACTGAAGCTTTCTTT.